This TCR beta chain was identified in a study of shared clonotypes between healthy human individuals. Sequencing used immunoSEQ multiplex PCR; TCRdb keeps in-frame clones, though not all of them. Of about 500,000 clones in the sample, around 77% were seen once. In the case of this clone: Its antigen remains unknown.

V was shortened by 7 bases and J by 4 bases, with 10 bases between the two germline ends. The CDR3 loop spans 11 amino acids. The V gene's germline CDR1 is SQVTM and CDR2 ANQGSEA. General study points: The small donor group covered limited genetic and exposure diversity.

The sequence derives from a woman aged 40 to 50 in good health. Some clones in this sample may be carry-over from other donors' samples. Sequenced input: PBMCs. V usage is TRBV29-1 and J usage is TRBJ1-1; D is perhaps TRBD1 (5 bases). The CDR3: CSASGTTEAFF. CDR3 in DNA: TGCAGCGCTTCAGGGACCACTGAAGCTTTCTTT.